This T cell receptor (beta chain) stems from a study of blood T cell dynamics during melanoma immunotherapy. Looking at the study overall: First-line therapy was either pembrolizumab or nivolumab with ipilimumab for metastatic melanoma.

The sample's time point: week 3, after first cycle of checkpoint inhibitor. One draw preceded checkpoint blockade; another followed its first cycle at week 3. Study-wide findings and caveats: Unlike progressors, later disease-control patients had W3 repertoires gaining clonality or diversity.

DNA loading was fixed at about 340 ng for all bulk PBMC samples. Repertoires were generated with immunoSEQ multiplex PCR, while TCRdb's copy carries only in-frame clones and drops some. The sample consists of approximately 15,000 clones, just over 85% of them appearing once. Note on this clone: No antigen is known for it.

V gave up 6 bases and J gave up 3 bases; unmatched junction bases: 7. Germline assignment: CDR1 MDHEN and CDR2 SYDVKM. This CDR3 contains 14 residues. The chain couples TRBV28 to TRBJ2-7, with 8 bases identical to TRBD2. This clonotype was sampled from a human donor with melanoma. The sample here was blood, taken from a patient treated with checkpoint blockade. The CDR3 DNA sequence: TGTGCCAGCAGAAAGCCGGGGGGGTTCTACGAGCAGTACTTC. This encodes CASRKPGGFYEQYF.